The rows below give T cell receptor beta chains drawn from one sample of a study of response to subunit inactivated influenza vaccine. TCRdb reprocessed the RT-PCR reads via MiXCR and lists one record per CDR3 protein. Of 500,000 to 550,000 distinct CDR3 sequences in the sample, approximately 20% were seen once. Separately, the same data were catalogued under a study of T cells expressing NK-cell markers.

This material consisted of CD4+ T cells sorted from PBMCs, taken 11 to 12 days after vaccination. These receptors all stem from a middle-aged man who received an inactivated influenza vaccine. CDR3s include the opening cysteine and the closing phenylalanine or tryptophan. A D gene is named only where the DNA matches it firmly. Not every row has a clone size; where given, it reads once, few, many or a size class.

>NA|NA|TRBV5-5|15|TRBJ2-7
TGTGCCAGCACCCAGTTTGGGGGAATTACCTACGAGCAGTACTTC
CASTQFGGITYEQYF
>NA|TRBD1|TRBV4-1|16|TRBJ1-5
TGCGCCAGCAGCCAACACGCCACAGGGGTAGGTCAGCCCCAGCATTTT
CASSQHATGVGQPQHF
>few|TRBD1|TRBV7-3|15|TRBJ2-3
TGTGCCAGCAGCAAGACAGGGGGCGGCACAGATACGCAGTATTTT
CASSKTGGGTDTQYF
>many|NA|TRBV7-9|12|TRBJ1-4
TGTGCCAGCGAGATGAACGAGGAAAAACTGTTTTTT
CASEMNEEKLFF
>NA|TRBD1|TRBV5-1|13|TRBJ2-7
TGCGCCACCCGAGGACAGGGGTCCAACGAGCAGTACTTC
CATRGQGSNEQYF
>NA|TRBD1|TRBV12-3/TRBV12-4|12|TRBJ1-5
TGTGCCAGCAGTTCCACAGGGGCGGCCCAGCATTTT
CASSSTGAAQHF
>few|NA|TRBV6-5|12|TRBJ2-3
TGTGCCAGCAGTTACGGGCGAGATACGCAGTATTTT
CASSYGRDTQYF
>NA|NA|TRBV18|17|TRBJ2-1
TGTGCCAGCTCACCTCCGACAGGGACTGGCTCCTACAATGAGCAGTTCTTC
CASSPPTGTGSYNEQFF
>NA|TRBD2|TRBV6-2/TRBV6-3|17|TRBJ2-1
TGTGCCAGCAGTTACCATCCTAGCGGGAGGTCCTACAATGAGCAGTTCTTC
CASSYHPSGRSYNEQFF
>NA|NA|TRBV5-5|15|TRBJ2-1
TGTGCCAGCACCTGGGGGCTCGACGTCTACAATGAGCAGTTCTTC
CASTWGLDVYNEQFF
>NA|TRBD2|TRBV3-1|16|TRBJ2-6
TGTGCCAGCAGCCGTAGCGGGAGCTCTGGGGCCAACGTCCTGACTTTC
CASSRSGSSGANVLTF
>many|NA|TRBV11-2|18|TRBJ2-1
TGTGCCAGCAGCTTAGTAAGCCAGCGGTCACCCCCCTACAATGAGCAGTTCTTC
CASSLVSQRSPPYNEQFF
>few|TRBD2|TRBV29-1|14|TRBJ2-7
TGCAGCGTTGAATCGCTAGCGGGAGGGTACGAGCAGTACTTC
CSVESLAGGYEQYF
>many|NA|TRBV12-3/TRBV12-4|12|TRBJ1-5
TGTGCCAGCAGTTTTTCAGGACAGCCCCAGCATTTT
CASSFSGQPQHF
>NA|TRBD1|TRBV5-1|16|TRBJ2-4
TGCGCCAGCAGCTTTCGACAGGGGATAGCCAAAAACATTCAGTACTTC
CASSFRQGIAKNIQYF
>many|TRBD2|TRBV5-1|15|TRBJ2-7
TGCGCCAGCAGCCCGGGAGGGGGGACTACCCCTGGGGAGTACTTC
CASSPGGGTTPGEYF
>NA|NA|TRBV12-3/TRBV12-4|16|TRBJ2-7
TGTGCCAGCAGTTTAGCGGCCGGGACACCATCCTACGAGCAGTACTTC
CASSLAAGTPSYEQYF
>NA|NA|TRBV20-1|13|TRBJ2-3
TGCAGTGCCGCAGAAAATTCTTTGGATACGCAGTATTTT
CSAAENSLDTQYF
>NA|TRBD1|TRBV6-5|17|TRBJ1-6
TGTGCCAGCAGTTACGATCTGAAGACAGGGGGCGATTCACCCCTCCACTTT
CASSYDLKTGGDSPLHF
>NA|NA|TRBV12-3/TRBV12-4|15|TRBJ1-1
TGTGCCAGCAAGGCCAGAAGGCTCACGGAGGCTGAAGCTTTCTTT
CASKARRLTEAEAFF
>few|TRBD1|TRBV5-1|14|TRBJ1-6
TGCGCCAGCAGCGCTGGACAGGGGCCTTCACCCCTCCACTTT
CASSAGQGPSPLHF
>many|TRBD1|TRBV20-1|15|TRBJ1-5
TGCAGTGCTAGAGCCAGGGGGTTGGGCAATCAGCCCCAGCATTTT
CSARARGLGNQPQHF
>few|TRBD2|TRBV24-1|18|TRBJ2-3
TGTGCCGCGTCCTCAGGGACTAGCGGGGCCAGGCGGACAGATACGCAGTATTTT
CAASSGTSGARRTDTQYF
>few|NA|TRBV29-1|12|TRBJ2-1
TGCAGCGTTGGGGTGGTGGGGAATGAGCAGTTCTTC
CSVGVVGNEQFF
>NA|NA|TRBV28|14|TRBJ2-7
TGTGCCAGCAGTCTCCCCCCCGACACCTACGAGCAGTACTTC
CASSLPPDTYEQYF
>NA|TRBD1|TRBV28|14|TRBJ2-4
TGTGCCAGCAGAAGACAGGGGGCAAAAAACATTCAGTACTTC
CASRRQGAKNIQYF
>few|NA|TRBV20-1|13|TRBJ1-1
TGCAGTGCTAGAGTGGACACTTACACTGAAGCTTTCTTT
CSARVDTYTEAFF
>few|NA|TRBV19|13|TRBJ2-3
TGTGCCTGCGGAGGGGATCCCACAGATACGCAGTATTTT
CACGGDPTDTQYF
>NA|TRBD2|TRBV28|17|TRBJ2-7
TGTGCCAGCAGCCCACCCTTGGGGGGAGGGCCCTCGAGCGAGCAGTACTTC
CASSPPLGGGPSSEQYF
>many|TRBD1|TRBV29-1|12|TRBJ2-1
TGCAGCGTTTTCTCTGGCAGGCAGGGGGAGTTCTTC
CSVFSGRQGEFF
>NA|NA|TRBV6-5|13|TRBJ1-2
TGTGCCAGCAGCTACAGATCCAACTATGGCTACACCTTC
CASSYRSNYGYTF
>NA|NA|TRBV9|15|TRBJ2-2
TGTGCCAGCAGCCTTCCCGGGACTAACACCGGGGAGCTGTTTTTT
CASSLPGTNTGELFF
>many|TRBD1|TRBV12-3/TRBV12-4|14|TRBJ1-1
TGTGCCAGCAGTCTTACAGGGGGGAACACTGAAGCTTTCTTT
CASSLTGGNTEAFF
>NA|TRBD1|TRBV29-1|15|TRBJ1-4
TGCAGCGTTAAAACTCCGACAGGGGTTAGTGAAAAACTGTTTTTT
CSVKTPTGVSEKLFF